Listed below are T cell receptor beta chains from one sample, sequenced in a study of beta chain features in type 1 diabetes. Repertoires were generated with immunoSEQ multiplex PCR, while TCRdb's copy carries only in-frame clones and drops some. Of 250,000 to 350,000 clones listed, over 11% were seen once; the top ten hold over 0.015%. Sequences were obtained from naive CD4+ T cells from blood. The receptors originated from a man aged 30 to 45 with type 1 diabetes. The CDR3 runs from the conserved cysteine through the conserved F or W. A D gene is named only where the DNA matches it firmly. Some rows mark clone size as missing; the rest say once, few, many or name a class of expanded clone.

CDR3aa: CASSQDPTSGSYEQYF
CDR3nt: TGTGCCAGCAGCCAAGATCCGACTAGCGGCTCCTACGAGCAGTACTTC
j_gene: TRBJ2-7
d_gene: TRBD2
abundance: .
v_gene: TRBV4-2

CDR3aa: CASSLAPVPGTGDYGYTF
CDR3nt: TGTGCCAGCAGCTTAGCCCCCGTGCCGGGGACAGGGGACTATGGCTACACCTTC
j_gene: TRBJ1-2
d_gene: TRBD1
abundance: .
v_gene: TRBV7-2

CDR3aa: CSDYTRGAETQYF
CDR3nt: TGCAGCGACTACACCCGGGGGGCAGAGACCCAGTACTTC
j_gene: TRBJ2-5
d_gene: .
abundance: few
v_gene: TRBV29-1

CDR3aa: CASRDSGVSYEQYF
CDR3nt: TGTGCCAGCAGGGATTCAGGGGTTTCCTACGAGCAGTACTTC
j_gene: TRBJ2-7
d_gene: .
abundance: few
v_gene: TRBV7-9

CDR3aa: CASSQADRAPNYGYTF
CDR3nt: TGCGCCAGCAGCCAAGCGGACAGGGCGCCTAACTATGGCTACACCTTC
j_gene: TRBJ1-2
d_gene: TRBD1
abundance: .
v_gene: TRBV4-1

CDR3aa: CASSLVGGYYNEQFF
CDR3nt: TGTGCCAGCAGCTTAGTTGGGGGCTACTACAATGAGCAGTTCTTC
j_gene: TRBJ2-1
d_gene: .
abundance: few
v_gene: TRBV7-2

CDR3aa: CVSGQSSYNEQFF
CDR3nt: TGTGTCAGTGGGCAAAGCTCCTACAATGAGCAGTTCTTC
j_gene: TRBJ2-1
d_gene: .
abundance: few
v_gene: TRBV18

CDR3aa: CASSPRDSYEQYF
CDR3nt: TGCGCCAGCAGCCCCAGGGACAGCTACGAGCAGTACTTC
j_gene: TRBJ2-7
d_gene: TRBD1
abundance: .
v_gene: TRBV5-1

CDR3aa: CASSPPGFPGYTF
CDR3nt: TGTGCCAGCTCACCTCCAGGGTTTCCAGGCTACACCTTC
j_gene: TRBJ1-2
d_gene: .
abundance: few
v_gene: TRBV18

CDR3aa: CAWSRSNGETQYF
CDR3nt: TGTGCCTGGAGTCGTTCTAACGGAGAGACCCAGTACTTC
j_gene: TRBJ2-5
d_gene: .
abundance: .
v_gene: TRBV30

CDR3aa: CASHLGGSGRDEQYF
CDR3nt: TGTGCCAGCCATTTAGGGGGTAGCGGGAGAGACGAGCAGTACTTC
j_gene: TRBJ2-7
d_gene: TRBD2
abundance: .
v_gene: TRBV28

CDR3aa: CASSPLFGSGKETQYF
CDR3nt: TGTGCCAGCAGTCCCCTGTTTGGTAGCGGGAAAGAGACCCAGTACTTC
j_gene: TRBJ2-5
d_gene: TRBD2
abundance: few
v_gene: TRBV2

CDR3aa: CASSLQALAGVSEQFF
CDR3nt: TGCGCCAGCAGCTTGCAGGCACTAGCGGGAGTCAGTGAGCAGTTCTTC
j_gene: TRBJ2-1
d_gene: TRBD2
abundance: few
v_gene: TRBV5-1

CDR3aa: CASSPRHLNNEQFF
CDR3nt: TGTGCCAGCTCACCACGACACTTAAACAATGAGCAGTTCTTC
j_gene: TRBJ2-1
d_gene: .
abundance: .
v_gene: TRBV18

CDR3aa: CASSIDRLAKNIQYF
CDR3nt: TGTGCCAGTAGTATCGACAGACTAGCCAAAAACATTCAGTACTTC
j_gene: TRBJ2-4
d_gene: .
abundance: .
v_gene: TRBV19

CDR3aa: CASSLVGDTEAFF
CDR3nt: TGTGCCAGCAGCTTAGTAGGGGACACTGAAGCTTTCTTT
j_gene: TRBJ1-1
d_gene: .
abundance: .
v_gene: TRBV7-2

CDR3aa: CAISTSGAYNEQFF
CDR3nt: TGTGCCATCAGTACTAGCGGCGCATACAATGAGCAGTTCTTC
j_gene: TRBJ2-1
d_gene: TRBD2
abundance: .
v_gene: TRBV10-3

CDR3aa: CATSGYVLGNEKLFF
CDR3nt: TGTGCCACCAGCGGTTACGTCCTGGGCAATGAAAAACTGTTTTTT
j_gene: TRBJ1-4
d_gene: .
abundance: few
v_gene: TRBV15

CDR3aa: CASSSARGTDTQYF
CDR3nt: TGTGCCAGCAGCTCAGCCAGGGGGACAGATACGCAGTATTTT
j_gene: TRBJ2-3
d_gene: TRBD1
abundance: once
v_gene: TRBV7-3

CDR3aa: CASSSSRTEPQHF
CDR3nt: TGTGCCAGCAGCTCCAGTCGTACCGAGCCCCAGCATTTT
j_gene: TRBJ1-5
d_gene: .
abundance: few
v_gene: TRBV7-9

CDR3aa: CASSSGTVVYEQYF
CDR3nt: TGTGCCAGCAGCTCCGGGACAGTTGTGTACGAGCAGTACTTC
j_gene: TRBJ2-7
d_gene: TRBD1
abundance: .
v_gene: TRBV5-6

CDR3aa: CASSLGDSSGANVLTF
CDR3nt: TGTGCCAGCAGCTTGGGGGACAGTTCTGGGGCCAACGTCCTGACTTTC
j_gene: TRBJ2-6
d_gene: TRBD1
abundance: .
v_gene: TRBV5-4

CDR3aa: CASSPALAGVYEQYF
CDR3nt: TGCGCCAGCAGCCCGGCACTAGCGGGAGTCTACGAGCAGTACTTC
j_gene: TRBJ2-7
d_gene: TRBD2
abundance: few
v_gene: TRBV5-1

CDR3aa: CASSNPRSEAFF
CDR3nt: TGTGCCAGCAGCAATCCGCGGAGTGAAGCTTTCTTT
j_gene: TRBJ1-1
d_gene: .
abundance: .
v_gene: TRBV21-1

CDR3aa: CAWGDIFNTEAFF
CDR3nt: TGTGCCTGGGGGGACATATTCAACACTGAAGCTTTCTTT
j_gene: TRBJ1-1
d_gene: .
abundance: few
v_gene: TRBV30

CDR3aa: CASSLTGDSYEQYF
CDR3nt: TGCGCCAGCAGCTTAACAGGGGACAGTTACGAGCAGTACTTC
j_gene: TRBJ2-7
d_gene: TRBD1
abundance: .
v_gene: TRBV5-1

CDR3aa: CASSPFVEKTEAFF
CDR3nt: TGTGCCAGCAGCCCCTTCGTGGAGAAGACTGAAGCTTTCTTT
j_gene: TRBJ1-1
d_gene: .
abundance: .
v_gene: TRBV7-9

CDR3aa: CASSSQGGETQYF
CDR3nt: TGTGCCAGCAGCTCTCAAGGGGGAGAGACCCAGTACTTC
j_gene: TRBJ2-5
d_gene: .
abundance: .
v_gene: TRBV11-2

CDR3aa: CASSQEGKGAYNEQFF
CDR3nt: TGTGCCAGCAGCCAAGAAGGGAAGGGGGCATACAATGAGCAGTTCTTC
j_gene: TRBJ2-1
d_gene: TRBD1
abundance: .
v_gene: TRBV14

CDR3aa: CASSSQVKGDYNEQFF
CDR3nt: TGTGCCAGCAGTTCCCAGGTGAAGGGGGACTACAATGAGCAGTTCTTC
j_gene: TRBJ2-1
d_gene: .
abundance: .
v_gene: TRBV28

CDR3aa: CASSPRAGDYGYTF
CDR3nt: TGTGCCAGCTCACCACGGGCAGGTGACTATGGCTACACCTTC
j_gene: TRBJ1-2
d_gene: .
abundance: .
v_gene: TRBV18

CDR3aa: CASSQGASGLRVYEQYF
CDR3nt: TGTGCCAGCAGCCAAGGGGCTAGCGGTCTGCGAGTGTACGAGCAGTACTTC
j_gene: TRBJ2-7
d_gene: TRBD2
abundance: .
v_gene: TRBV4-2

CDR3aa: CASSLPGYEQFF
CDR3nt: TGCGCCAGCAGCTTGCCGGGATATGAGCAGTTCTTC
j_gene: TRBJ2-1
d_gene: .
abundance: few
v_gene: TRBV5-1

CDR3aa: CASSEVEGVNEQFF
CDR3nt: TGTGCCAGCAGTGAAGTAGAGGGGGTAAATGAGCAGTTCTTC
j_gene: TRBJ2-1
d_gene: .
abundance: .
v_gene: TRBV2

CDR3aa: CASSLLALGAGELFF
CDR3nt: TGTGCCAGCAGCTTACTAGCCCTGGGAGCCGGGGAGCTGTTTTTT
j_gene: TRBJ2-2
d_gene: .
abundance: .
v_gene: TRBV7-2

CDR3aa: CASSLGTSGTLREQFF
CDR3nt: TGTGCCAGCAGCTTGGGGACTAGCGGGACCCTGAGGGAGCAGTTCTTC
j_gene: TRBJ2-1
d_gene: TRBD2
abundance: few
v_gene: TRBV5-6

CDR3aa: CASSSRSGRPSFFF
CDR3nt: TGTGCCAGCAGCTCTCGTAGCGGGAGACCCAGCTTTTTCTTC
j_gene: TRBJ2-1
d_gene: TRBD2
abundance: few
v_gene: TRBV7-8

CDR3aa: CASSSLLSSYNEQFF
CDR3nt: TGTGCCAGCAGCTCACTACTCAGCTCCTACAATGAGCAGTTCTTC
j_gene: TRBJ2-1
d_gene: .
abundance: .
v_gene: TRBV7-2

CDR3aa: CASSVSGSSYNEQFF
CDR3nt: TGTGCCAGCAGTGTGAGCGGGAGTTCCTACAATGAGCAGTTCTTC
j_gene: TRBJ2-1
d_gene: TRBD2
abundance: .
v_gene: TRBV9

CDR3aa: CSAGGQNTQYF
CDR3nt: TGCAGTGCTGGCGGCCAGAATACGCAGTATTTT
j_gene: TRBJ2-3
d_gene: .
abundance: .
v_gene: TRBV20-1

CDR3aa: CAIMGGRASDTQYF
CDR3nt: TGTGCCATCATGGGCGGGAGGGCCTCAGATACGCAGTATTTT
j_gene: TRBJ2-3
d_gene: TRBD2
abundance: .
v_gene: TRBV10-3

CDR3aa: CASSLSQGPEKLFF
CDR3nt: TGTGCCAGCAGTTTATCCCAGGGTCCTGAAAAACTGTTTTTT
j_gene: TRBJ1-4
d_gene: .
abundance: few
v_gene: TRBV27

CDR3aa: CAISEWGLAGVRGQTQYF
CDR3nt: TGTGCCATCAGTGAATGGGGACTAGCGGGAGTGCGGGGGCAGACCCAGTACTTC
j_gene: TRBJ2-5
d_gene: TRBD2
abundance: .
v_gene: TRBV10-3

CDR3aa: CASSYRRGGEQYF
CDR3nt: TGCGCCAGCAGCTACAGGAGGGGAGGCGAGCAGTACTTC
j_gene: TRBJ2-7
d_gene: .
abundance: .
v_gene: TRBV5-1

CDR3aa: CASSLLTSGSYNEQFF
CDR3nt: TGTGCCAGCAGTTTGCTGACTAGCGGGAGCTACAATGAGCAGTTCTTC
j_gene: TRBJ2-1
d_gene: TRBD2
abundance: .
v_gene: TRBV28

CDR3aa: CASSSRDSRGETQYF
CDR3nt: TGTGCCAGCAGCTCCCGGGACTCACGGGGGGAGACCCAGTACTTC
j_gene: TRBJ2-5
d_gene: .
abundance: few
v_gene: TRBV9

CDR3aa: CASSPPHGRNEQYF
CDR3nt: TGTGCCAGCTCACCACCTCACGGGAGGAACGAGCAGTACTTC
j_gene: TRBJ2-7
d_gene: TRBD2
abundance: .
v_gene: TRBV18

CDR3aa: CASSPTGVETQYF
CDR3nt: TGTGCCAGCAGTCCGACAGGAGTGGAGACCCAGTACTTC
j_gene: TRBJ2-5
d_gene: .
abundance: .
v_gene: TRBV25-1

CDR3aa: CASSPRKTGAASTNEKLFF
CDR3nt: TGCGCCAGCAGCCCCCGGAAGACAGGGGCCGCATCAACTAATGAAAAACTGTTTTTT
j_gene: TRBJ1-4
d_gene: TRBD1
abundance: .
v_gene: TRBV4-1

CDR3aa: CASVSGRSGDTQYF
CDR3nt: TGTGCCAGTGTTAGCGGGAGGAGTGGAGATACGCAGTATTTT
j_gene: TRBJ2-3
d_gene: TRBD2
abundance: .
v_gene: TRBV19

CDR3aa: CASSLAGKGDTQYF
CDR3nt: TGTGCCAGCAGTTTGGCGGGAAAGGGCGATACGCAGTATTTT
j_gene: TRBJ2-3
d_gene: .
abundance: few
v_gene: TRBV28

CDR3aa: CASSVGAGGLYNEQFF
CDR3nt: TGTGCCAGCAGCGTAGGAGCGGGGGGTCTCTACAATGAGCAGTTCTTC
j_gene: TRBJ2-1
d_gene: TRBD2
abundance: few
v_gene: TRBV9

CDR3aa: CASSILSSGANVLTF
CDR3nt: TGTGCCAGTAGTATCCTGAGTTCTGGGGCCAACGTCCTGACTTTC
j_gene: TRBJ2-6
d_gene: .
abundance: few
v_gene: TRBV19

CDR3aa: CASSLTRGHTEAFF
CDR3nt: TGTGCCAGCAGCCTTACCAGGGGGCACACTGAAGCTTTCTTT
j_gene: TRBJ1-1
d_gene: TRBD1
abundance: .
v_gene: TRBV7-9

CDR3aa: CASSLRTGLGNTIYF
CDR3nt: TGTGCCAGCAGCCTCCGGACAGGGCTCGGAAACACCATATATTTT
j_gene: TRBJ1-3
d_gene: TRBD1
abundance: .
v_gene: TRBV11-2

CDR3aa: CASSGLAGRDEQYF
CDR3nt: TGTGCCAGCAGCGGACTAGCGGGCAGAGACGAGCAGTACTTC
j_gene: TRBJ2-7
d_gene: TRBD2
abundance: .
v_gene: TRBV6-1

CDR3aa: CASSLLAGGLGSYNEQFF
CDR3nt: TGTGCCAGCAGTTTATTAGCGGGAGGCCTCGGTTCCTACAATGAGCAGTTCTTC
j_gene: TRBJ2-1
d_gene: TRBD2
abundance: few
v_gene: TRBV28

CDR3aa: CASSLVSGRDYEQFF
CDR3nt: TGTGCCAGCAGCTTGGTGAGCGGGAGGGACTATGAGCAGTTCTTC
j_gene: TRBJ2-1
d_gene: TRBD2
abundance: .
v_gene: TRBV5-4

CDR3aa: CASSPRIGDTYEQYF
CDR3nt: TGTGCCAGCAGCCCTAGAATCGGGGATACCTACGAGCAGTACTTC
j_gene: TRBJ2-7
d_gene: .
abundance: few
v_gene: TRBV7-9